A selection of T cell receptor beta chains follows, all from one sample in a study of cytomegalovirus exposure and HLA in healthy donors. Sequenced by immunoSEQ multiplex PCR; TCRdb stores in-frame clones only, minus some. Here the sample spans about 150,000 clones, 79% being singletons. The sequencing sample was made of PBMCs. These receptors came from a man aged 25-45 years in good health and CMV-seropositive. CDR3s include the opening cysteine and the closing phenylalanine or tryptophan. Fields, in order: D gene, V gene, CDR3 length, J gene, clone size, CDR3 protein, CDR3 DNA. D genes are given only for firm matches. Clone size appears in some rows only: once, few, many, or a class for an expanded clone.

>.|TRBV29-1|13|TRBJ2-7|.
CSVGRGQAYEQYF
TGCAGCGTTGGGCGGGGTCAGGCCTACGAGCAGTACTTC
>TRBD1|TRBV5-1|16|TRBJ1-3|once
CASSLAEGAEGNTIYF
TGCGCCAGCAGCTTGGCAGAGGGGGCAGAAGGAAACACCATATATTTT
>TRBD1|TRBV27|16|TRBJ2-7|.
CASSFSGTGGNYEQYF
TGTGCCAGCAGTTTCTCCGGGACAGGGGGCAACTACGAGCAGTACTTC
>.|TRBV7-8|14|TRBJ1-1|.
CASSLEQVNTEAFF
TGTGCCAGCAGCTTAGAACAAGTGAACACTGAAGCTTTCTTT
>.|TRBV7-3|13|TRBJ1-1|.
CASSRGLDTEAFF
TGTGCCAGCAGCCGAGGTTTGGATACTGAAGCTTTCTTT
>.|TRBV6-5|14|TRBJ2-7|.
CASRTRAVVGEQYF
TGTGCCAGCCGCACTAGGGCCGTGGTGGGCGAGCAGTACTTC
>.|TRBV1|18|TRBJ2-7|once
CTSSQEYSPRLATYEQYF
TGCACCAGCAGCCAAGAATATTCGCCGAGACTAGCAACCTACGAGCAGTACTTC
>TRBD1|TRBV4-1|16|TRBJ1-6|.
CASSQGPDRTNSPLHF
TGCGCCAGCAGCCAGGGGCCGGACAGGACTAATTCACCCCTCCACTTT
>TRBD2|TRBV7-8|15|TRBJ2-5|once
CASSWGTSGKKTQYF
TGTGCCAGCAGCTGGGGGACTAGCGGTAAAAAGACCCAGTACTTC
>TRBD1|TRBV6-1|14|TRBJ2-3|.
CASYQTGSTDTQYF
TGTGCCAGCTATCAGACAGGGAGCACAGATACGCAGTATTTT
>.|TRBV4-1|14|TRBJ1-2|.
CASSQASAAGGYTF
TGCGCCAGCAGCCAAGCGTCGGCCGCGGGTGGCTACACCTTC
>.|TRBV9|14|TRBJ2-2|.
CASSYWRAAGELFF
TGTGCCAGCAGCTATTGGAGGGCCGCCGGGGAGCTGTTTTTT
>TRBD1|TRBV13|16|TRBJ1-4|few
CASSRGQEATNEKLFF
TGTGCCAGCAGCCGGGGACAGGAGGCAACTAATGAAAAACTGTTTTTT
>TRBD1|TRBV19|14|TRBJ1-1|.
CASSIGQGNTEAFF
TGTGCCAGTAGTATAGGACAGGGGAACACTGAAGCTTTCTTT
>TRBD1|TRBV6-5|14|TRBJ2-5|.
CASRFTGGQETQYF
TGTGCCAGCAGATTCACAGGGGGCCAGGAGACCCAGTACTTC
>.|TRBV15|15|TRBJ1-5|.
CATSRDSGYNQPQHF
TGTGCCACCAGCAGAGATTCGGGGTACAATCAGCCCCAGCATTTT
>.|TRBV6-5|14|TRBJ1-4|.
CASSSSATNEKLFF
TGTGCCAGCAGTTCCAGCGCAACTAATGAAAAACTGTTTTTT
>.|TRBV5-4|14|TRBJ2-5|.
CASSTDRTGETQYF
TGTGCCAGCAGCACCGACAGGACTGGGGAGACCCAGTACTTC
>TRBD2|TRBV5-1|16|TRBJ2-1|.
CASSLTVAGGNNEQFF
TGCGCCAGCAGCTTGACGGTAGCGGGAGGGAATAATGAGCAGTTCTTC
>TRBD2|TRBV19|18|TRBJ2-7|.
CASSIGVSGRGPTYEQYF
TGTGCCAGTAGTATAGGGGTTAGCGGGAGGGGTCCAACCTACGAGCAGTACTTC
>.|TRBV6-1|13|TRBJ1-1|.
CAVPGLQSTEAFF
TGTGCCGTCCCGGGACTTCAGAGCACTGAAGCTTTCTTT
>.|TRBV30|15|TRBJ1-5|.
CAWSVQRPEGQPQHF
TGTGCCTGGAGTGTACAACGGCCCGAGGGTCAGCCCCAGCATTTT
>.|TRBV2|14|TRBJ2-3|.
CASSPTHTTDTQYF
TGTGCCAGCAGTCCCACCCACACCACAGATACGCAGTATTTT
>.|TRBV30|15|TRBJ1-6|few
CASPSRDIRNSPLHF
TGTGCCTCCCCCTCCCGGGACATCAGGAATTCACCCCTCCACTTT
>TRBD1|TRBV7-2|16|TRBJ1-6|.
CASRNRGPPYNSPLHF
TGTGCCAGCAGGAACAGGGGGCCCCCATATAATTCACCCCTCCACTTT
>.|TRBV6-1|13|TRBJ2-1|.
CASSKRDYNEQFF
TGTGCCAGCAGCAAACGGGACTACAATGAGCAGTTCTTC
>TRBD1|TRBV6-5|14|TRBJ1-4|once
CASRGDREVEKLFF
TGTGCCAGCAGAGGGGACAGGGAAGTGGAAAAACTGTTTTTT
>.|TRBV12-5|14|TRBJ1-2|.
CASGPSEGVDGYTF
TGTGCTAGTGGTCCCAGCGAAGGGGTGGATGGCTACACCTTC
>.|TRBV28|14|TRBJ2-7|few
CASNPDRPKAEQYF
TGTGCCAGCAATCCAGACAGACCGAAGGCTGAGCAGTACTTC
>TRBD2|TRBV4-1|15|TRBJ2-7|.
CASSPSGRELREQYF
TGCGCCAGCAGCCCCTCCGGGAGGGAATTGAGGGAGCAGTACTTC
>.|TRBV29-1|14|TRBJ1-5|.
CSVAGGMSNQPQHF
TGCAGCGTTGCGGGGGGTATGAGCAATCAGCCCCAGCATTTT
>TRBD1|TRBV6-5|15|TRBJ1-2|.
CASSYGTGGDHGYTF
TGTGCCAGCAGTTATGGGACAGGGGGCGACCATGGCTACACCTTC
>TRBD2|TRBV4-1|15|TRBJ2-1|.
CASSQVVAGANEQFF
TGCGCCAGCAGCCAAGTCGTTGCGGGAGCCAATGAGCAGTTCTTC
>TRBD1|TRBV5-4|15|TRBJ1-2|.
CASSTPRQGANGYTF
TGTGCCAGCAGCACGCCCCGACAGGGGGCAAATGGCTACACCTTC
>.|TRBV19|16|TRBJ2-6|.
CASSLRETLGANVLTF
TGTGCCAGTAGCCTGAGGGAAACCCTAGGGGCCAACGTCCTGACTTTC
>.|TRBV4-3|15|TRBJ1-5|.
CASSQDAGSVQPQHF
TGCGCCAGCAGCCAAGATGCAGGGTCTGTTCAGCCCCAGCATTTT
>.|TRBV5-4|14|TRBJ1-4|.
CASSLQGGNEKLFF
TGTGCCAGCAGCTTGCAGGGTGGGAATGAAAAACTGTTTTTT
>.|TRBV29-1|14|TRBJ2-1|.
CSEGTAGSYNEQFF
TGCAGCGAGGGGACAGCGGGCTCCTACAATGAGCAGTTCTTC
>.|TRBV11-2|14|TRBJ1-1|.
CASSAGVFDTEAFF
TGTGCCAGCAGTGCAGGGGTATTCGACACTGAAGCTTTCTTT
>TRBD1|TRBV2|15|TRBJ1-5|.
CASSGQGNSNQPQHF
TGTGCCAGCAGTGGACAGGGAAATAGCAATCAGCCCCAGCATTTT
>TRBD1|TRBV4-3|13|TRBJ2-7|.
CASSRRQGDEQYF
TGCGCCAGCAGCCGCCGACAGGGAGACGAGCAGTACTTC
>TRBD1|TRBV5-6|14|TRBJ2-5|.
CASSLKQGVKTQYF
TGTGCCAGCAGCTTAAAACAGGGGGTAAAGACCCAGTACTTC